These 6 T cell receptor beta chains originate from one sample sequenced in a study of immune evolution from preneoplasia to lung adenocarcinoma. The protocol was immunoSEQ multiplex PCR, while the TCRdb copy is restricted to in-frame clones and leaves out a portion. The profile shows about 8,200 clones, roughly 87% of them singletons. Sequencing was carried out using FFPE minimally invasive lung adenocarcinoma tissue. The source is a person aged 70 to 85 with lung adenocarcinoma.

The rearrangement links TRBV6-1 to TRBJ2-3; no reliable D call. This CDR3 has 13 residues. Per germline, CDR1 MNHNS and CDR2 SASEGT. The ends were cut back, 4 bases at V and 13 bases at J, with 18 bases in the middle. The CDR3 DNA is TGTGCCAGCAGTGGGTGGGAACAGTTCGAGGAGTATTTT. The encoded protein is CASSGWEQFEEYF.

The rearrangement uses TRBV6-1 and TRBJ1-2, with 7 bases fitting TRBD1. Germline-derived CDR1 and CDR2 are MNHNS and SASEGT. This CDR3 is 14 amino acids long. V lost 6 bases to trimming and J lost 4 bases; unmatched junction nucleotides: 8. CDR3 coding DNA: TGTGCCAGCAGCCCCGACAGGGAGGCCTATGGCTACACCTTC. The encoded protein is CASSPDREAYGYTF.

The V and J genes are TRBV6-1 and TRBJ1-1; tentatively, D is TRBD1 (5 bases). The CDR3 spans 15 residues. Between the trimmed V and J ends, which lost 4 bases and 3 bases, there was a span of 15 bases. Germline CDR1 is MNHNS and CDR2 is SASEGT. The CDR3 spells CASSAERGIHTEAFF. DNA of the CDR3: TGTGCCAGCAGTGCTGAGAGGGGAATTCACACTGAAGCTTTCTTT.

This clone was seen once. The J gene is TRBJ1-2, the V gene TRBV12-2. TRBV12-2 represents a pseudogene. The CDR3 is made up of 17 amino acids. The CDR3 region is CASRLARRGRGGDGYTF. CDR3 nucleotides: TGTGCAAGTCGCTTAGCGCGGAGGGGCAGGGGAGGGGATGGCTACACCTTC.

The chain joins TRBV11-2 to TRBJ2-3; D gene ambiguous. Looked up from germline, CDR1 is SGHAT and CDR2 is FQNNGV. The germline V and J ends were trimmed by 2 bases and 2 bases, with 8 bases remaining between them. The CDR3 runs to 14 residues. In DNA, the CDR3 is TGTGCCAGCAGCTTATTGGCCTCCACAGATACGCAGTATTTT. Protein sequence: CASSLLASTDTQYF.

This clone was counted only a few times. The chain employs TRBV5-1 and TRBJ1-4; 10 bases agree with TRBD1. V lost 4 bases to trimming and J lost 7 bases; unmatched junction nucleotides: 10. Germline V gene lookup returns CDR1 SGHRS and CDR2 YFSETQ. This CDR3 region has 16 residues. The CDR3 DNA follows: TGCGCCAGCAGCCTCGGGACAGGGGTTCGGGGTGAAAAACTGTTTTTT. It encodes CASSLGTGVRGEKLFF.